This TCR beta chain was captured in a study of radiotherapy plus CTLA-4 blockade in lung cancer. Across the study: Objective response rate was around 19%; disease control rate, about 28%. Regarding the study as a whole: Clones of tumor-derived TCRs expanded in blood after radiotherapy plus ipilimumab. The best predictor of response was reported to be early blood T cell clone dynamics, with interferon-beta.

With V trimmed by 6 bases and J by 0 bases, 14 bases remained unmatched. CDR1 MGHRA and CDR2 YSYEKL come from the germline V gene. The CDR3 has 18 amino acids. Libraries were prepared by immunoSEQ multiplex PCR; TCRdb keeps only in-frame clonotypes and omits some of them. The sample lists about 35,000 clones, around 85% occurring once. The study gave focal radiation plus ipilimumab CTLA-4 blockade to patients with chemo-refractory metastatic non-small-cell lung cancer. On this clone: The antigen remains undetermined.

The receptor's source is a human donor with non-small cell lung cancer who had stable disease on radiotherapy plus ipilimumab. Sequenced material: peripheral blood, taken from a patient treated with radiotherapy plus ipilimumab. The chain has TRBV4-1 and TRBJ2-5, with 9 bases matching TRBD2. The CDR3 nucleotides read TGCGCCAGCAGGGACGTATTAGCGGGAGAGGTCTACCAAGAGACCCAGTACTTC. Protein sequence: CASRDVLAGEVYQETQYF.